This T cell receptor beta chain was identified during a study of shared clonotypes between healthy human individuals. On sorted subsets, replicate PCRs used about 200 ng DNA, or around 30,000 T cell genomes. Profiling relied on immunoSEQ multiplex PCR, and the TCRdb table lists in-frame clones only, not all of them. The sample shows over 2 million clones, 85% to 95% of them seen only once. CDR3 length: 14 residues. The germline V gene has CDR1 MNHEY and CDR2 SVGAGI. Trimming removed 6 bases from V and 3 bases from J; junction bases left unmatched: 5. V is TRBV6-5 and J is TRBJ2-7; 10 bases align to TRBD1. Sequencing was carried out using naive CD4+ T cells sorted from blood. Indicated subset: CD45RA+ positively selected. This receptor was identified in a man younger than 30 in good health. CDR3 sequence reads: CASSPRDRGYEQYF. In DNA form, the CDR3 reads TGTGCCAGCAGCCCCCGGGACAGGGGCTACGAGCAGTACTTC.